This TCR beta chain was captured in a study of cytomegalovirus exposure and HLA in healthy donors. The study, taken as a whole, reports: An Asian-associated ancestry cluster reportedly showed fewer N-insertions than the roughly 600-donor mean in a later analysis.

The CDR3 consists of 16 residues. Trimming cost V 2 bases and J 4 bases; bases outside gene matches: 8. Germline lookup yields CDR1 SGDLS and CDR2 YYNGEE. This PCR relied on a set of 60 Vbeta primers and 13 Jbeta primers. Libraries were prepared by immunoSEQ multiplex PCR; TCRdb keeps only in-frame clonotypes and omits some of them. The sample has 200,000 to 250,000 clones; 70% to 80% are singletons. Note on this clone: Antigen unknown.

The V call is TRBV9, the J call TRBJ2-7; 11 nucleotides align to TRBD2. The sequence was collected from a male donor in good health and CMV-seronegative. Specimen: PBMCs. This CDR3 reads CASSVSKTSGNYEQYF. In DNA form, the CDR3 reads TGTGCCAGCAGCGTTTCTAAGACTAGCGGGAATTACGAGCAGTACTTC.